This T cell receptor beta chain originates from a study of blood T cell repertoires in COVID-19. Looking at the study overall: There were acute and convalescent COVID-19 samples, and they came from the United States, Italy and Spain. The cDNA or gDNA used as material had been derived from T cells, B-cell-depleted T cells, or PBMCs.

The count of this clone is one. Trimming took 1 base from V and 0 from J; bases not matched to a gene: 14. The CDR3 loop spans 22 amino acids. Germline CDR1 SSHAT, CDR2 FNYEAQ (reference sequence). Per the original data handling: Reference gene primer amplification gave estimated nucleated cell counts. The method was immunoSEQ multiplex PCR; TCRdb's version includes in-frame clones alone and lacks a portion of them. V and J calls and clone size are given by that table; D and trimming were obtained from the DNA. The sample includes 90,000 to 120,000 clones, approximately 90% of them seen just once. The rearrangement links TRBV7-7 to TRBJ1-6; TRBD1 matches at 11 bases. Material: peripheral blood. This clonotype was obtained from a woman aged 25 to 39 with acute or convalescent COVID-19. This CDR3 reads CASSLVKPGDRGLSSYNSPLHF. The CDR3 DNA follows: TGTGCCAGCAGCTTAGTCAAGCCCGGGGACAGGGGGTTAAGCTCCTATAATTCACCCCTCCACTTT.